This section outlines one TCR beta chain sequence together with its context. The source of the sample is a study of blood T cell repertoires in COVID-19. On the study more broadly: Acute-phase and convalescent COVID-19 samples originated in the United States, Italy and Spain. The cDNA or gDNA used as material had been derived from T cells, B-cell-depleted T cells, or PBMCs.

Original data processing: By means of reference gene primer amplification, nucleated cell counts were estimated. Generated by immunoSEQ multiplex PCR, the TCRdb table keeps only in-frame clones and is missing some. V, J and clone size reflect that table, while D and trimming were determined from the DNA. The sample contains about 140,000 clones, almost 85% of which appear only once. J lost 3 bases, V lost 4 bases, and 9 bases had no gene match. The CDR3 covers 15 residues. The V gene's germline CDR1 is LGHDT and CDR2 YNNKEL (reference sequence). This TCR was sampled from a man aged 45-65 years with acute or convalescent COVID-19. The sequencing input was peripheral blood. The chain combines TRBV3-1 (or the pseudogene TRBV3-2) with TRBJ2-7; 7 bases are a match to TRBD1. The CDR3: CASSPSGTVGYEQYF. The DNA for the CDR3 is TGTGCCAGCAGCCCATCGGGGACAGTCGGCTACGAGCAGTACTTC.